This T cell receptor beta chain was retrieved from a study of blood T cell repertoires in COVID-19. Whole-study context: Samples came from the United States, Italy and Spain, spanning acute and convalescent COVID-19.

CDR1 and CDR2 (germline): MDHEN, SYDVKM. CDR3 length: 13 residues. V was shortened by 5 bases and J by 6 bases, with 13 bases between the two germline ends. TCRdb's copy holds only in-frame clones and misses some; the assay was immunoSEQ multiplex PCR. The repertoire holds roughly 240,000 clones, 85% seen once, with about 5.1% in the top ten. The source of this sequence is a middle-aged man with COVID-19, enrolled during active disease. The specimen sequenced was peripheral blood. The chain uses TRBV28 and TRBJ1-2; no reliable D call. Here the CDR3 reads CASSQAYFNGYTF. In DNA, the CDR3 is TGTGCCAGCAGTCAAGCATACTTCAATGGCTACACCTTC.